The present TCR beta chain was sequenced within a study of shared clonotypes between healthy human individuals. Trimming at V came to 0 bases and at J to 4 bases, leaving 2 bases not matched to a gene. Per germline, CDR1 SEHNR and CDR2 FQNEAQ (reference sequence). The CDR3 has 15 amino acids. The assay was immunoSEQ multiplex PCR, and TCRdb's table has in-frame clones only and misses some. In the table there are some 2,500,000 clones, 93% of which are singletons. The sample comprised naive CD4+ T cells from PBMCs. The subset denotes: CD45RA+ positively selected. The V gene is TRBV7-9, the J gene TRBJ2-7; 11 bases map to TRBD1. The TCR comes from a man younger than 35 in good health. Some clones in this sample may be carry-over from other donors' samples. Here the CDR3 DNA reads TGTGCCAGCAGCTTAGCGGGGGACAGGGGGTACGAGCAGTACTTC. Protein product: CASSLAGDRGYEQYF.